The TCR beta chain described here comes from a study of blood T cell repertoires in COVID-19. The CDR3 covers 14 residues. Per the germline V gene, CDR1 is GTSNPN and CDR2 is SVGIG (reference sequence). With respect to this clone: Germline and junction disagree at one end, which may indicate a read error.

Either two negative PCRs, clearance, or symptom resolution qualified Cohort 3 donors as recovered. The protocol was immunoSEQ multiplex PCR, while the TCRdb copy is restricted to in-frame clones and leaves out a portion. The sample consists of fewer than 400,000 clones, roughly 85% of them appearing once. This clonotype originated in a man aged 25-40 years who had recovered from COVID-19. This sequence joins TRBV30 and TRBJ2-1, with 7 bases aligning to TRBD2. Sequenced sample: PBMCs or T cells enriched from blood (not recorded which). For the CDR3, the DNA is TGTGCCTGGGGGACGAGCGGGGCCTACGATGAGCAGTTCTTC. The encoded protein is CAWGTSGAYDEQFF. Together with reference TRBV30 and TRBJ2-1, the CDR3 gives the full variable domain: SQTIHQWPATLVQPVGSPLSLECTVEGTSNPNLYWYRQAAGRGLQLLFYSVGIGQISSEVPQNLSASRPQDRQFILSSKKLLLSDSGFYLCAWGTSGAYDEQFFGPGTRLTVL.